This TCR beta chain was sequenced in a study of blood T cell repertoires in COVID-19. Study-wide context: The samples span acute and convalescent COVID-19 from the United States, Italy and Spain. PBMCs, B-cell-depleted T cells, or T cells provided the cDNA or gDNA that made up the material.

Per the original data handling: Quantification of nucleated cells was approximated via reference gene primer amplification. Using immunoSEQ multiplex PCR, the repertoire was profiled, and TCRdb retains in-frame clones only, with some absent. That table is the source of V, J and clone size, and D and trimming were worked out from the DNA. In the table there are roughly 200,000 clones, about 85% of which are singletons. The sequencing sample was made of peripheral blood. This clonotype was obtained from a woman in her sixties or seventies with acute or convalescent COVID-19.

The CDR3 reads CASSPPATTRGIQYF. CDR3 in DNA: TGCGCCAGCAGCCCTCCTGCGACTACCCGGGGCATTCAGTACTTC. This sequence joins TRBV5-1 and TRBJ2-4, with D perhaps matching TRBD2 (5 bases). Germline lookup yields CDR1 SGHRS and CDR2 YFSETQ. The CDR3 length is 15 residues. The V end lost 4 bases, the J end lost 9 bases, and 20 bases lay between the germline ends.